These 11 T cell receptor beta chains were all obtained from the same sample, sequenced in a study of CD8+ T cells in alopecia areata. Described treatment: oral pan-JAK inhibitor, 5-10 mg twice daily. Reverse transcription of extracted RNA yielded cDNA, which provided the sequencing template. Libraries were prepared by immunoSEQ multiplex PCR; TCRdb keeps only in-frame clonotypes and omits some of them. The sample comprises around 300,000 clones, about 62% of which are singletons, and around 0.92% rests with the top ten. The sample was CD4+ T cells sorted from blood, taken around week 53, from a patient treated with tofacitinib. The source is a human donor with alopecia areata.

The V and J genes are TRBV10-3 and TRBJ1-2, with D tentatively TRBD1 (5 bases). Germline CDR1 and CDR2: ENHRY and SYGVKD. V was cut by 2 bases and J by 7 bases, with 8 bases left in between. The CDR3 loop spans 12 amino acids. The CDR3 region is CAISEDTGGYTF. The CDR3 DNA sequence: TGTGCCATCAGTGAGGATACAGGTGGCTACACCTTC.

The V and J genes are TRBV11-2 and TRBJ1-2, with TRBD1 matching over 8 bases. Trimming at V came to 3 bases and at J to 5 bases, leaving 5 bases not matched to a gene. The germline V gene encodes CDR1 SGHAT and CDR2 FQNNGV. The CDR3 is 14 amino acids. In nucleotides, the CDR3 is TGTGCCAGCAGCTTGGACAGGGCGATATATGGCTACACCTTC. This sequence encodes CASSLDRAIYGYTF.

The chain links TRBV4-2 to TRBJ2-5; TRBD2 matches at 15 bases. The V gene end was trimmed by 4 bases and the J gene end by 7 bases; junction bases not matched to a gene: 7. This CDR3 comprises 16 residues. Germline V gene data show CDR1 as LGHNA and CDR2 as YNFKEQ. The CDR3 DNA is TGTGCCAGCAGCCTCGGACTAGCGGGGGGGAGGACGACCCAGTACTTC. Its protein product is CASSLGLAGGRTTQYF.

This clone has more than one count but fewer than ten. CDR3 sequence reads: CASSRAGGNYEQYF. In nucleotides, the CDR3 is TGTGCCAGCAGCCGAGCAGGGGGAAATTACGAGCAGTACTTC. The J gene is TRBJ2-7, the V gene TRBV14; TRBD1 aligns across 7 bases. V dropped 4 bases and J dropped 4; count of bases not matched to a gene: 7. Germline CDR1 is SGHDN and CDR2 is FVKESK. The CDR3 has 14 residues.

The V gene is TRBV11-1, the J gene TRBJ2-5, with 8 bases lining up with TRBD1. Trimming removed 5 bases from V and 2 bases from J; junction bases left unmatched: 13. Germline loops: CDR1 SGHAT, CDR2 FQDESV (reference sequence). CDR3 length: 17 residues. The CDR3 DNA reads as TGTGCCAGCAGCCATGGGACAGGCACGTCCCTTCAAGAGACCCAGTACTTC. This codes for CASSHGTGTSLQETQYF.

This clone has just a few counts. This rearrangement joins TRBV30 to TRBJ2-5; TRBD2 might be the D (6 bases). Trimming removed 5 bases from V and 5 bases from J, with 18 bases in between. The germline V gene encodes CDR1 GTSNPN and CDR2 SVGIG (reference sequence). This CDR3 is 14 amino acids long. CDR3 DNA: TGTGCCTGGGAAAGCGGGTCCCGAGGGGAGACCCAGTACTTC. Translating it yields CAWESGSRGETQYF.

The V gene is TRBV21-1, the J gene TRBJ1-1. TRBV21-1 is a pseudogene locus. This CDR3 has 11 amino acids. The CDR3 region has the DNA TGTGCCAGCAGCATCTGGGCTGAAGCTTTCTTT. Translating it yields CASSIWAEAFF.

About this clone itself: Other DNA sequences from this sample encode an identical CDR3 as well. The chain uses TRBV6-5 and TRBJ1-2, with 7 bases fitting TRBD1. Unmatched junction bases numbered 5, after V lost 2 bases and J lost 8 bases. The length of the CDR3 is 13 residues. From germline, CDR1 is MNHEY and CDR2 SVGAGI. The CDR3 coding sequence is TGTGCCAGCAGTTACCGACAGGGCGGAGGCTACACCTTC. Residues: CASSYRQGGGYTF.

A few counts support this clone. This chain links TRBV29-1 with TRBJ2-7; TRBD2 agrees at 7 bases. The CDR3 has 12 residues. The V segment lost 4 bases and the J segment 1 base; nucleotides outside the gene matches: 1. Germline CDR1 reads SQVTM; CDR2 reads ANQGSEA. CDR3 bases: TGCAGCGTTGGGGAGGGGTCCTACGAGCAGTACTTC. It specifies CSVGEGSYEQYF.

The chain employs TRBV4-3 and TRBJ2-2; D unclear. Germline V gene sequence: CDR1 LGHNA, CDR2 YSLEER. V was trimmed by 0 bases and J by 5 bases, leaving 4 bases between them. The CDR3 loop spans 13 amino acids. CDR3 sequence: CASSQERTGELFF. As DNA, the CDR3 is TGCGCCAGCAGCCAAGAGAGAACCGGGGAGCTGTTTTTT.

The genes are TRBV30 and TRBJ2-1; D unresolved. Trimming stripped 0 bases from V and 4 bases from J, with 7 bases between. The germline V gene encodes CDR1 GTSNPN and CDR2 SVGIG (reference sequence). The CDR3 is made up of 13 amino acids. This CDR3 is CAWSVAPYNEQFF. The CDR3, as DNA: TGTGCCTGGAGTGTAGCCCCTTACAATGAGCAGTTCTTC.